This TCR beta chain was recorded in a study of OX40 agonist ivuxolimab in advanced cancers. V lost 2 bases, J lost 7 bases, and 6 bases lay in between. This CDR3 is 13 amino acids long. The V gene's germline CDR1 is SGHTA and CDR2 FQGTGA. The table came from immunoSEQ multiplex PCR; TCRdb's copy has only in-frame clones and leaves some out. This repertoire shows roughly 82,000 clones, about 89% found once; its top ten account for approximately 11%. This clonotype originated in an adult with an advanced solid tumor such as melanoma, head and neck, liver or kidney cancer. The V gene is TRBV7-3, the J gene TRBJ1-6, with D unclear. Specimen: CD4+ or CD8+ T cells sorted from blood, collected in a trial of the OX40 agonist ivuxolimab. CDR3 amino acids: CASSLERNSPLHF. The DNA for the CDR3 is TGTGCCAGCAGCTTAGAACGGAATTCACCCCTCCACTTT.